The entry below gives a single T cell receptor beta chain sequence along with its context. This clone's antigen is unknown. The data are from a study of cytomegalovirus exposure and HLA in healthy donors (dated by TCRdb to about 2017). Study-level background: According to an earlier analysis of several hundred of the donors, 150 million to 200 million T cells yielded 117 million unique TCR beta sequences and roughly 280 Gb of sequence data. Rather than drawing on any new phenotypic data, the later analysis identified candidate immune exposures from TCR beta sequences and the way those sequences occurred across donors. A later analysis re-analyzed previously published TCR beta repertoires from 650 to 800 donors and added high-resolution HLA genotyping to study TCR occurrence patterns. Using immunosequencing, the study profiled T cell repertoires from roughly 650 subjects and related those repertoires to cytomegalovirus serostatus. A separate validation cohort of roughly 130 different subjects was used in addition to the 666-subject first cohort. In an earlier analysis of a few hundred of the donors, high-throughput TCR beta sequencing was used to judge whether each TCR beta V gene segment behaved as functional or pseudogenic. About 300 gigabases of sequencing data and approximately 85 million unique TCR sequences were included in an early release covering about 700 HLA-typed donors. Among some 400 genotyped donors of the cohort, an average of roughly 240,000 unique TCR beta nucleotide sequences were sequenced per donor, approximately 20% of them non-productive. Both class I and class II loci were covered by HLA typing, at four-digit resolution. Typing coverage differed by locus: A, B, C, DRB1 and DQB1 were typed in about 629-640 donors, DQA1 in roughly 510, DPA1 in nearly 610, and DPB1 in 450 to 480. High-throughput TCR immunosequencing, statistical association of individual TCRs with disease status, and machine learning were combined to predict cytomegalovirus infection status. Donor age, sex, ethnicity and CMV serostatus were collected together with the repertoire data. A few DR-DQ haplotypes were treated as single units for association and clustering because of strong linkage in the cohort. Every repertoire in the discovery cohort had been generated on one and the same sequencing platform. Of the roughly 400 genotyped donors, about 84% fell in the genetic ancestry cluster associated with self-reported Caucasian donors. The study aimed to test whether signatures of past pathogen exposure could be identified by cataloging public T cell receptors. Genome-wide SNP genotypes for about 65% of the 666 donors were used in a later genetic analysis, which treated that subset as a discovery cohort.

Broad study findings and their caveats: Cytomegalovirus status was reported to be diagnosed by the classifier with high specificity and sensitivity in both the original and validation cohorts. A later analysis found that HLA-associated TCR beta chains were more clonally expanded and had lower generation probabilities than equally common non-associated chains. Linkage disequilibrium might explain the correlated functional status among segregating V segments, but an unknown experimental factor could not be excluded. Assigning TCR associations to individual alleles was difficult when HLA alleles, especially DR and DQ, strongly co-occurred. The 87-base-pair reads could not distinguish some IMGT-functional V segments, including TRBV6-2 and TRBV6-3, so those segments were excluded. Because HLA typing was unavailable for some donors at each locus, only the typed subset was used in association tests. The sequencing pipeline was judged likely to have produced a cluster of highly shared sequence variants as a technical artifact. According to a later analysis, most CMV-associated TCR beta chains appeared to be HLA-restricted, and the HLA associations seemed to be driven largely by CMV exposure. A later genetic analysis associated a missense DCLRE1C variant with V-gene and J-gene trimming of TCR beta chains, and an independent cohort replicated the association. Specific HLA alleles were associated with some 15,000 TCR beta sequences at a false discovery rate of 0.05 in a later analysis. In vitro tests confirmed that a few of the cytomegalovirus-associated TCR beta chains recognize cytomegalovirus antigens. Over 15 rarely observed V segments, including chromosome 9 orphons, were excluded from the earlier analysis of approximately 500 of the donors because counts were too low. A later analysis found that TCR association rates varied across HLA loci, with DRB1 alleles showing the most associated TCRs and HLA-C alleles the fewest. In a later genetic analysis, fewer N-insertions in productive TCRs were reported among donors in an Asian-associated ancestry cluster than the roughly 700-donor mean. Sequencing depth was assumed to be roughly uniform across donors in the presence/absence analyses, though that assumption may not hold. A further reported finding was that TCR beta sequences accurately predicted the HLA-A and HLA-B alleles for most subjects in the first cohort. This cohort had only TCR beta chains sequenced, and the lack of alpha or paired-chain data limited which features could be detected. Most TCR sequences were seen in very few donors, while some public TCRs were found in many individuals. Broadly in line with IMGT annotations, most TCR beta V segments showed up in productive rearrangements about 90% or about 30% of the time in an earlier analysis of 450 to 750 of the donors. A total of 150 to 200 TCR beta chains were listed by the study as associated with cytomegalovirus. Immune exposure information for the cohort was limited to CMV serostatus. In a later analysis, several top co-occurrence clusters were reported to appear linked to parvovirus B19, influenza, CMV and Epstein-Barr virus. According to the authors, the approach could potentially be generalized to other disease states and immunological phenotypes.

The library was generated by the immunoSEQ multiplex PCR assay. For the multiplex PCR, a mixture combining 60 forward primers for TCR Vbeta segments and 13 reverse primers for TCR Jbeta segments was used. The CDR3 region of rearranged TCR beta genes was amplified from genomic DNA by a multiplex PCR assay. Amplified TCR beta libraries were sequenced as 87-base-pair reads on the Illumina HiSeq System. On the authors' methods: In a later analysis, tens of millions of unique TCR beta chains were counted across the 650 to 700 repertoires, and roughly 11 million of these chains were shared by at least two donors. Raw reads were error-corrected and collapsed into unique sequences with a nearest-neighbor algorithm that merged closely related sequences to remove PCR and sequencing errors. Alignment of CDR3 sequences to IMGT reference sequences was used to assign V, D and J gene segments. For a sequence to be retained, a match of at least six nucleotides to both a V gene segment and a J gene segment was required. A rearrangement was called productive if the CDR3 had no stop codons and remained in frame with V and J, and every other rearrangement was called non-productive. CDR3 was defined according to IMGT convention as the region running from the second conserved V-encoded cysteine to the conserved J-encoded phenylalanine. The earlier analysis of approximately 500 of the donors excluded sequences that lacked an unambiguous match to a single V gene segment. An earlier analysis of about 600 of the donors called V segments functional above 56.7% productive rearrangements and segregating when the between-donor standard deviation exceeded 5%. A statistical classification framework was built to diagnose cytomegalovirus status from the catalog of TCR beta chain sequences. In a later analysis, V and J genes were assigned by comparing TCR nucleotide sequences against IMGT/GENE-DB human TR gene sequences. The TCRdist pipeline was used in a later analysis to assign CDR3 sequences and most-parsimonious VDJ recombination scenarios. In a later analysis, each TCR beta chain was defined by its CDR3 amino acid sequence together with its V-gene family, and reads lacking a unique V-gene family were excluded. To address suspected cross-contamination and a sequencing artifact, a later analysis removed a few hundred highly shared, low-generation-probability nucleotide sequences. In a later analysis, a clonal expansion index for each public chain was calculated from normalized within-repertoire ranks of inferred template counts. A later analysis computed generation probabilities with a VDJ recombination model fitted to out-of-frame rearrangements, and checked the results against IGoR. Hypergeometric tests were used in a later analysis to score TCR-TCR, TCR-HLA and TCR-CMV co-occurrence, with a repertoire-size bias correction applied to the TCR pairs. In a later analysis, false discovery rates were estimated by permuting HLA or CMV assignments 20 times. In a later analysis, co-occurring TCRs were grouped with DBSCAN, and TCRdist sequence similarity was added when clustering was performed within HLA-allele-positive subsets. Repertoires with fewer than 30,000 or more than 120,000 public chains were left out of co-occurrence clustering, as were a few repertoires with anomalous nucleotide sharing. TCRdb carries this immuneACCESS record with in-frame sequences only. Its versions omit some clonotypes, under half of them owing to an unresolved V gene in the studies checked, with the rest unexplained. For V, J and clone size, that table is used; D and trimming come from the DNA. The table for this sample lists 200,000 to 250,000 clones. The top ten hold about 1% of the sample.

For this chain, trimming is 1 base at the V end and 6 bases at the J end, and the number of junction bases without a gene match is 7. The CDR3 covers 15 residues, taking in both the cysteine and the phenylalanine. The read is trimmed to its CDR3 DNA, 45 bases read in frame from base 1. Based on the germline V gene, the CDR1 and CDR2 sequences are SGDLS and YYNGEE. The cohort consisted of fewer than 700 healthy bone marrow donors. All cohort members were sampled while nominally healthy, although unrecorded immune exposures were likely present. The donor was CMV seropositive and was included in the group of 300 or so seropositive cohort members. Every donor gave a peripheral blood sample, and the peripheral blood mononuclear cells from that sample were used for TCR beta sequencing. Genomic DNA was extracted from the blood cell samples with the Qiagen DNeasy Blood Extraction Kit.

Sequencing was done on a sample of PBMCs. The clonotype was recovered from a woman in her 30s in good health and CMV-seropositive. The chain links TRBV9 with TRBJ2-7; 10 bases in the middle match TRBD1. DNA sequence: TGTGCCAGCAGCGTACCCGGGACAGGGGTCGTCGAGCAGTACTTC. This sequence encodes CASSVPGTGVVEQYF.